This T cell receptor (beta chain) was recorded in a study of cytomegalovirus exposure and HLA in healthy donors. Findings of the study overall: Based on reports, TCR beta sequences accurately predicted HLA-A and HLA-B alleles for most subjects. In a later analysis, HLA-associated TCR beta chains were more clonally expanded than equally common others. As a later analysis revealed, most CMV-associated TCR beta chains appeared HLA-restricted.

Notes on this clone: The antigen is not known.

Use of 60 Vbeta and 13 Jbeta primers characterized the PCR. Libraries were prepared by immunoSEQ multiplex PCR; TCRdb keeps only in-frame clonotypes and omits some of them. Among 95,000 to 150,000 clones listed, over 65% were seen once. Likely unrecorded immune exposures existed in these nominally healthy donors. The germline CDR1 and CDR2 sequences are SGHAT and FQDESV (reference sequence). With 5 bases clipped from V and 2 bases from J, the junction kept 7 bases outside the gene matches. The CDR3 totals 15 residues. The TCR was taken from a woman in her thirties or forties in good health and CMV-seronegative. This chain joins TRBV11-1 and TRBJ2-7; 9 nucleotides align to TRBD2. The sequenced sample consisted of PBMCs. The CDR3 protein is CASSIGGGRAYEQYF. In nucleotides, the CDR3 is TGTGCCAGCAGCATTGGGGGCGGGAGGGCCTACGAGCAGTACTTC.